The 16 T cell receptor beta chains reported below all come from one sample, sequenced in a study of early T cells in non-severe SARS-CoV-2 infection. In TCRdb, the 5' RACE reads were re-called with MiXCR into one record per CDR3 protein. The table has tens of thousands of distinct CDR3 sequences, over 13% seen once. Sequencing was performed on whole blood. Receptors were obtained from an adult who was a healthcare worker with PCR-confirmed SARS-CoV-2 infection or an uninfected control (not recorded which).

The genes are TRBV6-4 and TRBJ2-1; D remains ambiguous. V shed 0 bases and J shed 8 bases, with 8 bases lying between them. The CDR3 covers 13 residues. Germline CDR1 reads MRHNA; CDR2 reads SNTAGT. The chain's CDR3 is CASSDSNGDEQFF. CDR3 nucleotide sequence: TGTGCCAGCAGTGACTCGAATGGGGATGAGCAGTTCTTC.

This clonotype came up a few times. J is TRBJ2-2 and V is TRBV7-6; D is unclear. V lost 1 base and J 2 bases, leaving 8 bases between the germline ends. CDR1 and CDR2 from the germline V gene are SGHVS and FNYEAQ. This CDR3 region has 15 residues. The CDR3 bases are TGTGCCAGCAGCTTAGTCGGCAGCAACACCGGGGAGCTGTTTTTT. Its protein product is CASSLVGSNTGELFF.

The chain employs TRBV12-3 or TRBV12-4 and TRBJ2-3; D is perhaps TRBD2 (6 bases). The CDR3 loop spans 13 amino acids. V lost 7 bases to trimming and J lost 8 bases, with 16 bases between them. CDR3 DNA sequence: TGTGCCAGCACCTTAAATCAGGAGGGTACGCAGTATTTT. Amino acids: CASTLNQEGTQYF.

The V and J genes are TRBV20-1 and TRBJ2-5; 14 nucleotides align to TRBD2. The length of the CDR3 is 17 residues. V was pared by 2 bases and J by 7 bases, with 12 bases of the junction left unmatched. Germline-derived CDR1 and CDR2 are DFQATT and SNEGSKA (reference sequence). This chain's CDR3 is CSARPTPGTSGRGTQYF. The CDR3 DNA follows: TGCAGTGCTAGACCCACACCCGGGACTAGCGGGAGAGGGACCCAGTACTTC.

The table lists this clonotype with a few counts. CDR3 loop: CASSLGTARAASGYTF. The DNA for the CDR3 is TGTGCCAGCAGCTTGGGTACCGCCAGGGCGGCCTCTGGCTACACCTTC. This chain connects TRBV11-3 to TRBJ1-2, with TRBD1 as a possible D gene (5 bases). The germline V and J ends were trimmed by 3 bases and 7 bases, with 21 bases remaining between them. Germline V gene sequence: CDR1 SGHNT, CDR2 YENEEA. This CDR3 region has 16 residues.

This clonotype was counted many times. For the CDR3, the DNA is TGCAGCGCAGAGGGACAGGGAGCGAATGAAAAACTGTTTTTT. Its protein product is CSAEGQGANEKLFF. V and J are TRBV29-1 and TRBJ1-4; 9 nucleotides match TRBD1. V trimming: 7 bases; J trimming: 5 bases; junction bases outside the gene matches: 8. CDR3 length: 14 amino acids. The germline gives CDR1 SQVTM, CDR2 ANQGSEA.

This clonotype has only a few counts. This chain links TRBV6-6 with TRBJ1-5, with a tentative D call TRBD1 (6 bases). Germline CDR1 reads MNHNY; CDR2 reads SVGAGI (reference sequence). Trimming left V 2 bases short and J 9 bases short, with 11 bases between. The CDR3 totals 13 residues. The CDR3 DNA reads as TGTGCCAGCAGTTACGGTAGGGGGTGGCCCCAGCATTTT. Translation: CASSYGRGWPQHF.

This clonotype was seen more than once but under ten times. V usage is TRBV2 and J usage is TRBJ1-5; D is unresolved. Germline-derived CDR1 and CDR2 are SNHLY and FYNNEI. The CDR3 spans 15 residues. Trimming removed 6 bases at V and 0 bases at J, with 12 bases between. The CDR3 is CASSPAVYSNQPQHF. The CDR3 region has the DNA TGTGCCAGCAGCCCGGCAGTTTATAGCAATCAGCCCCAGCATTTT.

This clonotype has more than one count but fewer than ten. The CDR3 loop is CASKTGLNTEAFF. The CDR3 bases are TGTGCCAGCAAGACAGGCCTGAACACTGAAGCTTTCTTT. This chain connects TRBV27 to TRBJ1-1; D perhaps matches TRBD1 (6 bases). V lost 7 bases, J lost 0 bases, and 9 bases lay in between. Germline V gene data show CDR1 as MNHEY and CDR2 as SMNVEV (reference sequence). The CDR3 is made up of 13 amino acids.

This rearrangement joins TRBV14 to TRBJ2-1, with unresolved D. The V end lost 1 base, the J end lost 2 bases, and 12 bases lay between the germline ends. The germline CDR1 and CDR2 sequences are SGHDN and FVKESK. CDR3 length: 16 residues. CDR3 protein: CASSQGLDLAYNEQFF. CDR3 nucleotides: TGTGCCAGCAGCCAAGGGCTAGACCTAGCCTACAATGAGCAGTTCTTC.

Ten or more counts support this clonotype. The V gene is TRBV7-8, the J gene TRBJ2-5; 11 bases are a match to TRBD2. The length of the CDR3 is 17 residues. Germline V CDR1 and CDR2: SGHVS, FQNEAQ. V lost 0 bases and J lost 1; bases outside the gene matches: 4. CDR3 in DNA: TGTGCCAGCAGCTTAGCGATCCTAGCGGGAGGCCAAGAGACCCAGTACTTC. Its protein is CASSLAILAGGQETQYF.

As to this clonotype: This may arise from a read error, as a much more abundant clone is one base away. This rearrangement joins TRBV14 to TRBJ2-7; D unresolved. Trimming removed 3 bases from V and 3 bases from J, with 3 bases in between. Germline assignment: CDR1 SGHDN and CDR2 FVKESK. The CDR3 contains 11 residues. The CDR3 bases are TGTGCCAGCAGCCAGTACTACGAGCAGTACTTC. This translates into CASSQYYEQYF.

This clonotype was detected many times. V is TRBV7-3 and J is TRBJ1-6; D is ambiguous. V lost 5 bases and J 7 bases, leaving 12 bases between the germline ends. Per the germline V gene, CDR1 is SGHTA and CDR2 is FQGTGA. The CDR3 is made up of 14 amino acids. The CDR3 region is CASSRFAGNSPLHF. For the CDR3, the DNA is TGTGCCAGCAGCCGATTCGCGGGGAATTCACCCCTCCACTTT.

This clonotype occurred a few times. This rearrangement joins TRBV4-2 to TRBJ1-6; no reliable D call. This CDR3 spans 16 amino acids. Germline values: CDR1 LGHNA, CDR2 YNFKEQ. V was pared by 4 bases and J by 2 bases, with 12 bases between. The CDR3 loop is CASSPAHGPYNSPLHF. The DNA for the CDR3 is TGTGCCAGCAGCCCGGCCCACGGACCCTATAATTCACCCCTCCACTTT.

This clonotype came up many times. CDR3 residues: CASSIPDRGYSEDTQYF. CDR3 DNA: TGTGCCAGTAGTATCCCCGACAGGGGGTACTCCGAAGATACGCAGTATTTT. The gene calls are TRBV19 and TRBJ2-3; 9 bases are shared with TRBD1. The CDR3 is made up of 17 amino acids. With 3 bases clipped from V and 5 bases from J, the junction kept 12 bases outside the gene matches. Germline V gene data show CDR1 as LNHDA and CDR2 as SQIVND (reference sequence).

Here the CDR3 DNA reads TGCAGCGTGCCTTCCGGGACGGGGGCTCAAGCTTTCTTT. Protein: CSVPSGTGAQAFF. The chain employs TRBV29-1 and TRBJ1-1; weak D call: TRBD1 (6 bases). This CDR3 region has 13 residues. V dropped 6 bases and J dropped 9 bases, with 20 bases sitting between them. Germline values: CDR1 SQVTM, CDR2 ANQGSEA. The full variable domain, its missing parts supplied by reference TRBV29-1 and TRBJ1-1, is SAVISQKPSRDICQRGTSLTIQCQVDSQVTMMFWYRQQPGQSLTLIATANQGSEATYESGFVIDKFPISRPNLTFSTLTVSNMSPEDSSIYLCSVPSGTGAQAFFGQGTRLTVV.